The source of this T cell receptor beta chain is a study of blood T cell repertoires in COVID-19. Whole-study context: Acute and convalescent COVID-19 samples came from the United States, Italy and Spain.

CDR3 length equals 13 residues. Germline values: CDR1 MNHEY, CDR2 SVGAGI. V lost 6 bases and J 2 bases, leaving 11 bases between the germline ends. Clones were read by immunoSEQ multiplex PCR, and TCRdb kept only the in-frame ones, dropping some. The sample holds over 150,000 clones, approximately 80% seen once. V gene TRBV6-5 combines with J gene TRBJ2-7; D remains unclear. This receptor was obtained from a woman of 80 years or more with COVID-19, enrolled during active disease. Source material: peripheral blood. Here the CDR3 reads CASRETLAYEQYF. CDR3 coding DNA: TGTGCCAGCAGGGAGACTCTTGCCTACGAGCAGTACTTC.